Given below is one TCR beta chain in context. The data derive from a study of CD8 T cells in Susac syndrome. RNA in amounts of roughly 0.5 to 1 ug was reverse transcribed with random hexamers. TCRdb reanalysed the immunoSEQ multiplex PCR reads using MiXCR and keeps one entry per CDR3 protein. The sample has approximately 180,000 distinct CDR3 sequences; around nine tenths are singletons. Germline V gene data show CDR1 as KGHDR and CDR2 as SFDVKD. V was shortened by 3 bases and J by 6 bases, with 16 bases between the two germline ends. This CDR3 has 15 residues. The receptor was isolated from a human donor with Susac syndrome. The sample consisted of CD4+ T cells from PBMCs. The chain employs TRBV24-1 and TRBJ1-1; perhaps TRBD1 as D (6 bases). The CDR3 loop reads CATSDPRGGLAEAFF. The CDR3 DNA is TGTGCCACCAGTGATCCTCGAGGGGGTTTGGCTGAAGCTTTCTTT.